Listed here is a single TCR beta chain. This clonotype was observed many times. Its antigen is unknown. The record has no base qualities; no much larger clone is one base away. CDR1 and CDR2 are read off the germline V gene as MGHDK and SYGVNS. Counted from cysteine to phenylalanine, this CDR3 has 13 amino acids. The only DNA kept is the CDR3, 39 bases in frame from the first base. V has 1 base trimmed and J has 5 bases trimmed; junction bases matching no gene number 1. This sample was included in a study of neurological immune-mediated disorders (dated by TCRdb to the late 2010s). The study in broad terms: Using UMI-based sequencing, the study compared peripheral blood TCR-beta repertoires from patients with HTLV-I-associated myelopathy (HAM/TSP), patients with multiple sclerosis, and healthy controls. The approximately 110 TCR-beta libraries included longitudinal samples, technical triplicates and paired sorted CD4+ and CD8+ T-cell subsets alongside PBMC samples. Of the 70 or so subjects in the cohort, some 15 were HAM/TSP patients, approximately 35 were multiple sclerosis patients, and 20 were healthy controls.

cDNA synthesis used template-switch 5'RACE with a primer carrying a 10-nucleotide random unique molecular identifier tagging each TCR transcript. Every sequencing run yielded over 190 million TCR-beta sequences covering 15-18 subjects. The RNeasy kit was used for extraction of total RNA. The KAPA Real-time Library Amplification kit was used to amplify TCR-beta VDJ regions with primers for the TCR constant region and the 5'RACE anchor. A first PCR added sample indexes and Illumina adaptors, after which a second PCR increased the library yield. After Ampure bead purification, the TCR product of roughly 650 bp was size-selected on a 2% E-gel SizeSelection system. Before pooling, library quality was checked on a Bioanalyzer, concentration was measured with Qubit, and libraries were quantified with the Kapa Library Quantification kit. An Illumina HiSeq 2500 was used to sequence the libraries paired-end at 2 x 150 bp. To increase sequence diversity, about 25-31% phiX was spiked into each library pool. In the authors' own workflow: Quality-filtered reads were processed with the UMI-based MiGEC pipeline, which removed over 75% of raw TCR sequences during error correction. VDJ genes were aligned to IMGT germline references, and each clonotype was defined by a unique CDR3 amino acid sequence together with V-J genes. Clonal expansion, Shannon diversity and CDR3 relatedness (CalcPairwiseDistances, ClusterSamples) were evaluated with VDJtools, and phylogenetic trees were built with CLCbio workbench. Using coefficient-of-variation modelling across technical triplicates, the study counted a clone as expanded if it had at least 8 unique UMIs. Using fastp at Q25 and MiXCR, TCRdb reprocessed the public reads and kept productive beta chains. Rows merge per CDR3 protein into single entries with the most common DNA and genes. TCRdb, not the original authors, processed these V and J calls. The sample includes roughly 50,000 distinct CDR3 sequences, with about 15% observed a single time. In total, the top ten clones hold roughly 4.5% of the sample.

General study outcomes and caveats: TCR clonal expansion was highest in HAM/TSP patients and lowest in MS patients, with MS patients falling below even healthy controls. Expanded clones from different subjects shared no identical CDR3 amino acid sequences, which suggests that TCR-beta repertoires were private in all groups.

The healthy controls were volunteers from a blood bank in Maryland, USA. Unsorted PBMC libraries were generated from 2 million PBMCs stored in RNAlater at -80 °C until RNA extraction. Peripheral blood underwent Ficoll-Hypaque density gradient centrifugation to isolate PBMCs, which were then cryopreserved in liquid nitrogen. The V gene is TRBV25-1 and the J gene is TRBJ2-5; the central 7 bases match TRBD2. The sequence was collected from a man aged 55-75 years in good health. Sequenced: PBMCs. In nucleotide form, the sequence is TGTGCCAGCAGTGAATTTAGCGGGGAGACCCAGTACTTC. Translated, it reads CASSEFSGETQYF.